Presented here are 2 T cell receptor beta chains from one specimen sequenced in a study of shared clonotypes between healthy human individuals. TCRdb's table, derived via immunoSEQ multiplex PCR, lists solely in-frame clones and lacks some. The data hold around 2.5 million clones, with approximately 93% observed a single time. Sequenced sample: naive CD4+ T cells from PBMCs. Documented subset: CD45RA+ positively selected. Receptor source: a man between 18 and 29 years old in good health. Some clones in this sample may be carry-over from other donors' samples.

The chain carries TRBV9 and TRBJ2-7, with 8 bases lining up with TRBD2. V lost 0 bases, J lost 7 bases, and 21 bases stayed unmatched. Per germline, CDR1 SGDLS and CDR2 YYNGEE. The CDR3 covers 19 residues. CDR3 amino acids: CASSVESSGSSLRDVEQYF. The CDR3 bases are TGTGCCAGCAGCGTAGAGTCGAGCGGGAGTTCCCTACGAGATGTGGAGCAGTACTTC.

V gene TRBV6-1 combines with J gene TRBJ1-1; possible D gene TRBD1, 5 bases. V lost 8 bases, J lost 1 base, and 11 bases lay in between. Germline CDR1 is MNHNS and CDR2 is SASEGT. This CDR3 is built from 13 residues. CDR3 in amino acids: CASGDQGNTEAFF. CDR3 DNA sequence: TGTGCCAGCGGCGACCAGGGGAACACTGAAGCTTTCTTT.